These 2 T cell receptor beta chains originate from one sample sequenced in a study of cytomegalovirus exposure and HLA in healthy donors. The primer mix had 60 Vbeta and 13 Jbeta primers. Generated by immunoSEQ multiplex PCR, the TCRdb table keeps only in-frame clones and is missing some. The sample holds 150,000 or so clones, about three quarters seen once. Sequencing was done on a sample of PBMCs. Receptors originate from a man aged 45 to 65 in good health and CMV-seropositive.

The gene calls are TRBV29-1 and TRBJ2-2; TRBD1 matches at 11 bases. Per the germline V gene, CDR1 is SQVTM and CDR2 is ANQGSEA. J gave up 6 bases and V 6 bases, and 6 bases lay outside the gene matches. The CDR3 runs to 14 residues. The CDR3 protein is CSVVGTGGSGELFF. Here the CDR3 DNA reads TGCAGCGTCGTCGGGACAGGGGGTTCCGGGGAGCTGTTTTTT.

The genes are TRBV5-1 and TRBJ1-3, with D hard to call. The V end was cut by 3 bases, the J end by 0 bases, with 13 bases between. The length of the CDR3 is 16 residues. Germline CDR1 SGHRS, CDR2 YFSETQ. CDR3: CASSSYPGTSGNTIYF. The CDR3 DNA reads TGCGCCAGCAGCTCGTATCCGGGTACCTCTGGAAACACCATATATTTT.